This T cell receptor (beta chain) derives from a study of cytomegalovirus exposure and HLA in healthy donors (dated by TCRdb to the late 2010s). Study-wide context: An earlier analysis of roughly 610 of the donors reported 276 Gb of sequence data and about 120 million unique TCR beta sequences obtained from around 170 million T cells. Alongside the repertoire data, information on donor age, sex, ethnicity and CMV serostatus was compiled. A later genetic analysis used genome-wide SNP genotypes for about 60% of the roughly 700 donors, treating that subset as a discovery cohort. In a later analysis, previously published TCR beta repertoires from about 670 donors were re-analyzed and high-resolution HLA genotyping was added so that TCR occurrence patterns could be studied. Rather than using new phenotypic data, the later analysis identified candidate immune exposures from TCR beta sequences and from how often those sequences occurred across donors. In an earlier analysis of more than 550 of the donors, high-throughput TCR beta sequencing was used to judge whether each TCR beta V gene segment behaved as functional or pseudogenic. Every repertoire in the discovery cohort had been generated on one and the same sequencing platform. On average, over 200,000 unique TCR beta nucleotide sequences were sequenced per donor among about 400 genotyped donors of the cohort, with roughly 18% of those sequences being non-productive. The number of typed donors differed by locus: roughly 620-630 for A, B, C, DRB1 and DQB1; roughly 510 for DQA1; 606 for DPA1; and about 470 for DPB1. Of the roughly 400 genotyped donors, about 80% fell in the genetic ancestry cluster associated with self-reported Caucasian donors. A few DR-DQ haplotypes were handled as single units for association and clustering because linkage in the cohort was strong. Both class I and class II loci were covered by HLA typing, at four-digit resolution. Roughly 300 gigabases of sequencing data and 91 million or so unique TCR sequences made up an early release that covered under 750 HLA-typed donors. Along with the approximately 700-subject first cohort, a separate validation cohort of about 110 different subjects was used. The T cell repertoires of 666 subjects were profiled by immunosequencing and related to cytomegalovirus serostatus. The study combined high-throughput TCR immunosequencing, statistical association of individual TCRs with disease status, and machine learning to predict cytomegalovirus infection status. The study aimed to test whether cataloging public T cell receptors could reveal signatures of past pathogen exposure. Here is what the overall study found, with its caveats: Most TCR sequences were observed very rarely across donors, whereas some public TCRs were present in many individuals. Several of the top co-occurrence clusters appeared to be linked to parvovirus B19, influenza, CMV and Epstein-Barr virus, according to a later analysis. Roughly uniform sequencing depth across donors was assumed in presence/absence analyses, although this assumption may not hold. An earlier analysis of around 500 of the donors showed that most TCR beta V segments appeared in productive rearrangements either about 87% or about 30% of the time, which broadly matched IMGT annotations. A further reported finding was that TCR beta sequences accurately predicted the HLA-A and HLA-B alleles for most subjects in the first cohort. A group of highly shared sequence variants was considered likely to be a technical artifact of the sequencing pipeline. At a false discovery rate of 0.05, a later analysis linked around 15,000 TCR beta sequences to specific HLA alleles. Because some donors lacked HLA typing at each locus, the association tests relied only on the typed subset. The study gave a list of about 150 TCR beta chains associated with cytomegalovirus. Because the 87-base-pair reads could not distinguish some IMGT-functional V segments, including TRBV6-2 and TRBV6-3, those segments were excluded. Three of the identified cytomegalovirus-associated TCR beta chains were confirmed in vitro to be specific for cytomegalovirus antigens. A later genetic analysis associated a missense DCLRE1C variant with V-gene and J-gene trimming of TCR beta chains, and an independent cohort replicated the association. In a later analysis, HLA-associated TCR beta chains showed more clonal expansion and lower generation probabilities than non-associated chains that were equally common. Only TCR beta chains were sequenced in this cohort, and the absence of alpha or paired-chain data limited detectable features. Because counts were too low, approximately 18 rarely observed V segments, including chromosome 9 orphons, were excluded from the earlier analysis of about 500 of the donors. A later genetic analysis reported fewer N-insertions in productive TCRs among donors in an Asian-associated ancestry cluster than the roughly 700-donor mean. The authors suggested that the approach could potentially be generalized to other disease states and immunological phenotypes. According to a later analysis, most CMV-associated TCR beta chains appeared to be HLA-restricted, and the HLA associations seemed to be driven largely by CMV exposure. In both the original and validation cohorts, the classifier was reported to diagnose cytomegalovirus status with high specificity and sensitivity. The only immune exposure information available for the cohort was CMV serostatus. When HLA alleles, especially DR and DQ, strongly co-occurred, attributing TCR associations to individual alleles was difficult. Correlated functional status among segregating V segments might reflect linkage disequilibrium, but an unknown experimental factor could not be ruled out. According to a later analysis, TCR association rates differed among HLA loci, with DRB1 alleles showing the most associated TCRs and HLA-C alleles showing the fewest.

After removal of 3 bases from V and 6 bases from J, the junction retains 3 bases not matched to a gene. CDR1 LNHDA and CDR2 SQIVND are derived from the germline V gene (reference sequence). The CDR3 runs 13 residues from the cysteine to the phenylalanine. Kept here is only the CDR3 DNA, which spans 39 bases and is read in frame from base 1. Details on this clone: There is no known antigen for this receptor. Base qualities were left out, and no much larger clone turns up one base away.

Libraries were made using the immunoSEQ multiplex PCR assay. For the multiplex PCR, a mixture combining 60 forward primers for TCR Vbeta segments and 13 reverse primers for TCR Jbeta segments was used. The CDR3 region of rearranged TCR beta genes was amplified from genomic DNA by a multiplex PCR assay. The amplified TCR beta libraries were sequenced on the Illumina HiSeq System as 87-base-pair reads. Processing in the source paper ran as follows. A later analysis tallied roughly 78 million unique TCR beta chains across the 610 or so repertoires, and around 10 million of those chains were shared by two or more donors. A nearest-neighbor algorithm error-corrected the raw reads and collapsed the reads into unique sequences, merging closely related sequences to remove PCR and sequencing errors. Alignment of CDR3 sequences to IMGT reference sequences was used to assign V, D and J gene segments. For a sequence to be retained, a match of at least six nucleotides to both a V gene segment and a J gene segment was required. A rearrangement counted as productive if the CDR3 had no stop codons and remained in frame with V and J, and every other rearrangement counted as non-productive. CDR3 was defined by IMGT convention, running from the second conserved V-encoded cysteine to the conserved J-encoded phenylalanine. The earlier analysis of 500 to 650 of the donors excluded any sequence lacking an unambiguous match to a single V gene segment. In an earlier analysis of several hundred of the donors, V segments were called functional above 56.7% productive rearrangements and were called segregating when the between-donor standard deviation exceeded 5%. A statistical classification framework was built to diagnose cytomegalovirus status from the catalog of TCR beta chain sequences. A later analysis assigned V and J genes by comparing TCR nucleotide sequences with IMGT/GENE-DB human TR gene sequences. Using the TCRdist pipeline, a later analysis assigned CDR3 sequences along with most-parsimonious VDJ recombination scenarios. In a later analysis, every TCR beta chain was defined by the combination of its CDR3 amino acid sequence and its V-gene family, and reads without a unique V-gene family were dropped. In a later analysis, fewer than 650 highly shared, low-generation-probability nucleotide sequences were removed to address suspected cross-contamination and a sequencing artifact. In a later analysis, a clonal expansion index was calculated for each public chain from normalized within-repertoire ranks of inferred template counts. In a later analysis, generation probabilities were computed with a VDJ recombination model fitted to out-of-frame rearrangements, and the resulting probabilities were checked against IGoR. In a later analysis, hypergeometric tests were used to score TCR-TCR, TCR-HLA and TCR-CMV co-occurrence, with a repertoire-size bias correction applied to TCR pairs. In a later analysis, false discovery rates were estimated by permuting HLA or CMV assignments 20 times. In a later analysis, co-occurring TCRs were grouped using DBSCAN, and TCRdist sequence similarity was added for clustering within HLA-allele-positive subsets. Co-occurrence clustering excluded repertoires with fewer than 30,000 or more than 120,000 public chains, plus five with anomalous nucleotide sharing. The immuneACCESS repertoire file appears here via TCRdb, limited to in-frame rearrangements. These files lack a portion of the clones; in checked studies, under half of the deficit traces to unresolved V genes, and the cause of the others is not known. V, J and clone size are taken as reported in that table, and D and trimming were inferred from the DNA itself. Across this sample there are about 140,000 clones, with approximately 82% seen only once. In total, the top ten clones hold more than 9.5% of the sample.

The cohort was made up of approximately 700 healthy bone marrow donors. Cohort members were all nominally healthy when sampled, although unrecorded immune exposures were likely present. The donor tested CMV seropositive and was one of the 289 seropositive cohort members. Each donor provided a peripheral blood sample, and peripheral blood mononuclear cells were used for TCR beta sequencing. Genomic DNA was extracted from the blood cell samples with the Qiagen DNeasy Blood Extraction Kit. The clonotype was recovered from a woman aged 60-75 years in good health and CMV-seropositive. The sequenced material came from PBMCs. Recombination linked TRBV19 to TRBJ2-3; 7 of the junction bases match TRBD2. Here is the DNA: TGTGCCAGTAGTATGGGGAGGGTGGATACGCAGTATTTT. Protein translation: CASSMGRVDTQYF. The CDR3 plus the reference TRBV19 and TRBJ2-3 genes for the other parts give the full variable domain: DGGITQSPKYLFRKEGQNVTLSCEQNLNHDAMYWYRQDPGQGLRLIYYSQIVNDFQKGDIAEGYSVSREKKESFPLTVTSAQKNPTAFYLCASSMGRVDTQYFGPGTRLTVL.